A single sample is the source of the 23 T cell receptor beta chains below, sequenced in a study of blood T cell repertoires in COVID-19. Only in-frame clones appear in the TCRdb table, and some are missing; sequencing was by immunoSEQ multiplex PCR. The sample shows a few hundred thousand clones, about four fifths of them seen only once. Sequenced: peripheral blood. These receptors originate from a woman between 40 and 50 years old who had recovered from COVID-19.

The chain joins TRBV18 to TRBJ2-5, with TRBD2 as a possible D gene (6 bases). Trimming left V 3 bases short and J 3 bases short, with 8 bases between. CDR1 and CDR2 from the germline V gene are KGHSH and LQKENI. The CDR3 length is 13 residues. The CDR3 nucleotides are TGTGCCAGCTCACCGCGGAGGGAAGAGACCCAGTACTTC. Its protein is CASSPRREETQYF.

To note about this clone: The sample contains more than one DNA sequence encoding this CDR3. This sequence joins TRBV4-1 and TRBJ2-7; perhaps TRBD1 as D (6 bases). CDR1 is MGHRA and CDR2 is YSYEKL in the germline V gene. This CDR3 region has 16 residues. V dropped 0 bases and J dropped 2 bases, with 14 bases sitting between them. The CDR3 loop is CASSQEGTGITYEQYF. CDR3 sequence (DNA): TGCGCCAGCAGCCAAGAGGGCACAGGGATAACCTACGAGCAGTACTTC.

About this clone itself: The sample has other DNA sequences that encode this CDR3 too. This chain links TRBV19 with TRBJ1-2; 7 bases are shared with TRBD1. V trimming: 9 bases; J trimming: 3 bases; junction bases outside the gene matches: 4. CDR1 LNHDA and CDR2 SQIVND come from the germline V gene (reference sequence). This CDR3 has 12 amino acids. CDR3 region: CASRTGDYGYTF. CDR3 nucleotides: TGTGCCAGCAGAACAGGGGACTATGGCTACACCTTC.

There are a few counts of this clone. V is TRBV6-4 and J is TRBJ2-2; TRBD2 agrees at 11 bases. The V segment lost 6 bases and the J segment 0 bases; nucleotides outside the gene matches: 6. The CDR3 runs 17 residues. Germline V gene lookup returns CDR1 MRHNA and CDR2 SNTAGT. CDR3 nucleotide sequence: TGTGCCAGCAGCACATCTAGCGGGGGGTCGAACACCGGGGAGCTGTTTTTT. It yields the protein CASSTSSGGSNTGELFF.

This clone has a handful of counts. The chain uses TRBV30 and TRBJ1-6, with 8 nucleotides matching TRBD1. Germline loops: CDR1 GTSNPN, CDR2 SVGIG (reference sequence). V shed 2 bases and J 8 bases; nucleotides not matched to a gene: 8. The CDR3 extends over 15 amino acids. The CDR3 sequence: CAWSSQGATHSPLHF. DNA of the CDR3: TGTGCCTGGAGTAGTCAGGGGGCGACACATTCACCCCTCCACTTT.

The chain carries TRBV19 and TRBJ1-5; no clear D gene. CDR1 and CDR2 from the germline V gene are LNHDA and SQIVND (reference sequence). Between the trimmed V and J ends, which lost 5 bases and 7 bases, there was a span of 15 bases. The length of the CDR3 is 14 residues. Here the CDR3 DNA reads TGTGCCAGTAGTCCCCGGAGGGAGGGACAGCCCCAGCATTTT. Its protein product is CASSPRREGQPQHF.

The chain joins TRBV29-1 to TRBJ1-2; D is uncertain. The CDR3 consists of 14 residues. The V and J ends lost 2 bases and 1 base respectively, with 11 bases between them. CDR1 and CDR2 from the germline V gene are SQVTM and ANQGSEA. CDR3 nucleotides: TGCAGCGTTGAACCATACGACATTAACTATGGCTACACCTTC. Translated, it gives CSVEPYDINYGYTF.

The genes are TRBV30 and TRBJ1-2; D is undetermined. V lost 8 bases, J lost 6 bases, and 22 bases lay in between. CDR1 is GTSNPN, CDR2 SVGIG, per germline (reference sequence). CDR3 length: 14 residues. The DNA for the CDR3 is TGTGCCCGAGCGGAGGGCTTCAACTTAAATGGCTACACCTTC. It yields the protein CARAEGFNLNGYTF.

The CDR3 loop reads CASRLGGEKTEAFF. The CDR3, as DNA: TGTGCCAGCAGATTAGGGGGAGAGAAAACCGAAGCTTTCTTT. The chain employs TRBV5-6 and TRBJ1-1; D may be TRBD1 (6 bases). CDR3 length equals 14 residues. The V gene lost 5 bases and the J gene lost 8 bases, with 19 bases spanning the gap. Germline V CDR1 and CDR2: SGHDT, YYEEEE.

This rearrangement joins TRBV25-1 to TRBJ1-4, with 8 bases lining up with TRBD1. V was pared by 5 bases and J by 8 bases, with 10 bases of the junction left unmatched. The CDR3 has 15 amino acids. Germline lookup yields CDR1 MGHDK and CDR2 SYGVNS. CDR3 in amino acids: CASSNRQGFWEKLFF. CDR3 DNA sequence: TGTGCCAGCAGTAACCGACAGGGGTTTTGGGAAAAACTGTTTTTT.

This clone showed up many times. This chain's CDR3 is CASSLTGGDAQPQHF. The CDR3, as DNA: TGTGCCAGCAGTCTCACAGGGGGCGATGCTCAGCCCCAGCATTTT. The V and J genes are TRBV2 and TRBJ1-5; TRBD1 matches at 9 bases. There are 15 residues in the CDR3. Germline V gene sequence: CDR1 SNHLY, CDR2 FYNNEI. V gave up 5 bases and J gave up 6 bases; unmatched junction bases: 8.

V gene TRBV6-1 combines with J gene TRBJ1-2; 12 nucleotides line up with TRBD1. V was pared by 0 bases and J by 5 bases, with 10 bases of the junction left unmatched. Germline V gene sequence: CDR1 MNHNS, CDR2 SASEGT. This CDR3 is 18 amino acids long. As DNA, the CDR3 is TGTGCCAGCAGTGAAGCAGGGGACAGGGGGCTTAGGGAATATGGCTACACCTTC. Encoded protein: CASSEAGDRGLREYGYTF.

V gene TRBV7-9 combines with J gene TRBJ2-2, with a weak D call TRBD1 (6 bases). Germline CDR1 and CDR2: SEHNR and FQNEAQ (reference sequence). V was shortened by 3 bases and J by 7 bases, with 15 bases between the two germline ends. CDR3 length: 15 amino acids. The chain's CDR3 is CASSFRGGHSGELFF. CDR3 DNA: TGTGCCAGCAGCTTCCGTGGGGGCCATAGCGGGGAGCTGTTTTTT.

The J gene is TRBJ1-4, the V gene TRBV28, with TRBD1 matching over 8 bases. The CDR3 loop spans 16 amino acids. Germline loops: CDR1 MDHEN, CDR2 SYDVKM. V dropped 5 bases and J dropped 0; count of bases not matched to a gene: 5. CDR3 DNA sequence: TGTGCCAGCAGTGCTTCGACAGGGGCAACTAATGAAAAACTGTTTTTT. Translation: CASSASTGATNEKLFF.

This clone was seen only a few times. This chain uses TRBV7-2 with TRBJ2-7; TRBD1 matches 9 bases. The CDR3 consists of 13 residues. Losses at the gene ends were 5 bases for V and 6 bases for J; bases not matched to a gene: 5. Germline V CDR1 and CDR2: SGHTA, FQGNSA. Here the CDR3 DNA reads TGTGCCAGCAGCCCCAGACAGGGGGGCGAGCAGTACTTC. It codes for CASSPRQGGEQYF.

The chain is built from TRBV28 and TRBJ2-3; the D gene is possibly TRBD2 (5 bases). Trimming stripped 7 bases from V and 11 bases from J, with 19 bases between. The CDR3 extends over 13 amino acids. Germline CDR1 and CDR2: MDHEN and SYDVKM. The CDR3 DNA sequence: TGTGCCAGCACGGAAAAGTCGAAGAGGGAGCAGTATTTT. As protein: CASTEKSKREQYF.

This clone occurred a few times. This chain's CDR3 is CASSSRGDSYQETQYF. CDR3 coding DNA: TGTGCCAGCAGCTCTCGGGGGGACTCCTACCAAGAGACCCAGTACTTC. V gene TRBV7-2 combines with J gene TRBJ2-5, with 7 bases matching TRBD2. CDR1 and CDR2 from the germline V gene are SGHTA and FQGNSA. The CDR3 has 16 residues. With 4 bases clipped from V and 0 bases from J, the junction kept 8 bases outside the gene matches.

V is TRBV4-2 and J is TRBJ2-3, with D maybe TRBD2 (5 bases). CDR3 size: 18 residues. Deletions cut 0 bases from V and 0 bases from J, with 16 bases between. Germline V gene data show CDR1 as LGHNA and CDR2 as YNFKEQ. As DNA, the CDR3 is TGTGCCAGCAGCCAAGATAGGATTCCGGGATCTAGCACAGATACGCAGTATTTT. It encodes CASSQDRIPGSSTDTQYF.

J is TRBJ2-3 and V is TRBV28; D might be TRBD2 (5 bases). V was cut by 7 bases and J by 0 bases, with 14 bases left in between. CDR3 length: 15 residues. Germline CDR1 is MDHEN and CDR2 is SYDVKM. The CDR3 coding sequence is TGTGCCAGCAAGGGAGAGACACGGAGCACAGATACGCAGTATTTT. This gives the protein CASKGETRSTDTQYF. The entire variable domain, with the rest obtained from reference TRBV28 and TRBJ2-3, is as follows: DVKVTQSSRYLVKRTGEKVFLECVQDMDHENMFWYRQDPGLGLRLIYFSYDVKMKEKGDIPEGYSVSREKKERFSLILESASTNQTSMYLCASKGETRSTDTQYFGPGTRLTVL.

V usage is TRBV20-1 and J usage is TRBJ2-7, with 13 bases aligning to TRBD2. Per the germline V gene, CDR1 is DFQATT and CDR2 is SNEGSKA (reference sequence). V lost 3 bases and J lost 4; bases outside the gene matches: 9. The CDR3 loop spans 16 amino acids. The CDR3, as DNA: TGCAGTGCTAGTGGACTAGCGGGGGACGAGGGGTACGAGCAGTACTTC. Its translation: CSASGLAGDEGYEQYF.

The chain is built from TRBV6-5 and TRBJ2-7; a possible D gene is TRBD1 (7 bases). The germline V gene encodes CDR1 MNHEY and CDR2 SVGAGI. The V gene lost 2 bases and the J gene lost 4 bases, with 12 bases spanning the gap. The CDR3 has 14 amino acids. CDR3 residues: CASSYLAGGYEQYF. The CDR3 coding sequence is TGTGCCAGCAGTTACCTGGCAGGGGGGTACGAGCAGTACTTC.

The gene calls are TRBV11-1 and TRBJ2-3, with TRBD2 identical over 8 bases. The CDR3 runs to 15 residues. V gave up 5 bases and J gave up 5 bases; unmatched junction bases: 9. Germline CDR1 and CDR2: SGHAT and FQDESV (reference sequence). CDR3 coding DNA: TGTGCCAGCAGCCCCGACGGGGGGGTCGAAGATACGCAGTATTTT. Translating gives CASSPDGGVEDTQYF.

The J gene is TRBJ2-1, the V gene TRBV20-1; D not resolved. The CDR3 is 14 amino acids. Trimming cost V 3 bases and J 8 bases, with 17 bases left between them. In germline, CDR1 is DFQATT, CDR2 SNEGSKA (reference sequence). The CDR3 is CSASSRIGLDEQFF. The CDR3 DNA reads TGCAGTGCTAGTTCTAGAATTGGGTTGGATGAGCAGTTCTTC.